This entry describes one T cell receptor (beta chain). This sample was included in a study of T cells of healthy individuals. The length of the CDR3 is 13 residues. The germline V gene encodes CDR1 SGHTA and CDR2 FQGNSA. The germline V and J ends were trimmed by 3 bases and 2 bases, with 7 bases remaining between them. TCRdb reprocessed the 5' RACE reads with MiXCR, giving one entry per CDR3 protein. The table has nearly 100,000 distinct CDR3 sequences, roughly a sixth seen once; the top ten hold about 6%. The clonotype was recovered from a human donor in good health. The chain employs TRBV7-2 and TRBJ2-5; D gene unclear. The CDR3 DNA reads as TGTGCCAGCAGCTTTAACTGGCAAGAGACCCAGTACTTC. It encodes CASSFNWQETQYF.